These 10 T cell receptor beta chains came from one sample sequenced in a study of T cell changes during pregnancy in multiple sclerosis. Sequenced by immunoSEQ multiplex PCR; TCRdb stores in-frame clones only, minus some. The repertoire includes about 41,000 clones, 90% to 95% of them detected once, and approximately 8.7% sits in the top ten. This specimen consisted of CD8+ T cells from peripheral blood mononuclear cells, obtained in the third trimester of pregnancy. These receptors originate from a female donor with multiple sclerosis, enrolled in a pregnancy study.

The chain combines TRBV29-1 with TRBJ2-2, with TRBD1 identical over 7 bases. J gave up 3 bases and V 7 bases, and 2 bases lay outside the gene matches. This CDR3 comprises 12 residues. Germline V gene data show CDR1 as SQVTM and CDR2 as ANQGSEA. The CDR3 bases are TGCAGCGGGGGGACAGACACCGGGGAGCTGTTTTTT. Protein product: CSGGTDTGELFF.

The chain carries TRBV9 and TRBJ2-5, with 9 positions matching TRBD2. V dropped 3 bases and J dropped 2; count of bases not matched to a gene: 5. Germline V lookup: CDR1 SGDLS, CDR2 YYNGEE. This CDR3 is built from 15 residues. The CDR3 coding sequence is TGTGCCAGCAGCGCGGGACTAGCAGGGCAAGAGACCCAGTACTTC. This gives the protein CASSAGLAGQETQYF.

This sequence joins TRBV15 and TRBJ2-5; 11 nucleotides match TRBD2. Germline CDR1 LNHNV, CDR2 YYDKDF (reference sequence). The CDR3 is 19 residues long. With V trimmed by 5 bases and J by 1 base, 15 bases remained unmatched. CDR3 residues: CATSPLGTSGRGAQETQYF. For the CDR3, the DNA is TGTGCCACCAGCCCACTTGGCACTAGCGGGAGAGGGGCCCAAGAGACCCAGTACTTC.

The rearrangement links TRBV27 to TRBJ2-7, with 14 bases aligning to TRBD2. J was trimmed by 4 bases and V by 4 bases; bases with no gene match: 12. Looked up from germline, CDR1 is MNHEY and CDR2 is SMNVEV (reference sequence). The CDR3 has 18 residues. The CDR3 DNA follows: TGTGCCAGCAGTTCGGGACTAGCGGGAGCAGGGCCCTCGTACGAGCAGTACTTC. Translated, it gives CASSSGLAGAGPSYEQYF.

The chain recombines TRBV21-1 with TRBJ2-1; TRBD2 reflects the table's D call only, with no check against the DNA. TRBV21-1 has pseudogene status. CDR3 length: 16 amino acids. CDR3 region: CASSTLGTSGSYEQFF. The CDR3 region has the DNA TGTGCCAGCAGCACTCTCGGGACTAGCGGGAGTTATGAGCAGTTCTTC.

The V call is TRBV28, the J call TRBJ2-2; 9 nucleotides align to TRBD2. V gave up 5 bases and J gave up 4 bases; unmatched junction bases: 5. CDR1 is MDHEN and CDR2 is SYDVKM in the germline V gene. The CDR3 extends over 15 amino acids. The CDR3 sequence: CASSTPLAGTGELFF. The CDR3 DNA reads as TGTGCCAGCAGTACCCCACTAGCGGGCACCGGGGAGCTGTTTTTT.

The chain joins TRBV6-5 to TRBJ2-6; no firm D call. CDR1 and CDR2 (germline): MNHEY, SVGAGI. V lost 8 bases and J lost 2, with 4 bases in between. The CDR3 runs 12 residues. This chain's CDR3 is CASGPGANVLTF. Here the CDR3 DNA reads TGTGCCAGCGGCCCTGGGGCCAACGTCCTGACTTTC.

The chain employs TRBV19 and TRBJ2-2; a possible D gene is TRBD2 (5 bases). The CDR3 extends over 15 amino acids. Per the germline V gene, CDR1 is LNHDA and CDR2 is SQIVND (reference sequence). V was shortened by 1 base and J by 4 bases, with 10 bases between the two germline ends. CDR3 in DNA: TGTGCCAGTAGTATAGTGGGGAGCGGCACCGGGGAGCTGTTTTTT. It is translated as CASSIVGSGTGELFF.

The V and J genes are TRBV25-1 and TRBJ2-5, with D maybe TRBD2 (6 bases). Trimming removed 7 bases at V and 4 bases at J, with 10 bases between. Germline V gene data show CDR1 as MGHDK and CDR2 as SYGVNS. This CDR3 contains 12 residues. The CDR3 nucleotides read TGTGCCAGCACGGGGGAAGGAGAGACCCAGTACTTC. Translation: CASTGEGETQYF.

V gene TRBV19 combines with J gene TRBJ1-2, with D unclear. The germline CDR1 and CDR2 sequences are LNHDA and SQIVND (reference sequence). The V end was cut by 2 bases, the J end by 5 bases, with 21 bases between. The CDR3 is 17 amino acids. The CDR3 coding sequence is TGTGCCAGTAGTATACGGAGGCGGGCTAATAATTGGTATGGCTACACCTTC. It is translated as CASSIRRRANNWYGYTF.